A selection of T cell receptor beta chains follows, all from one sample in a study of cytomegalovirus exposure and HLA in healthy donors. The assay was immunoSEQ multiplex PCR, and TCRdb's table has in-frame clones only and misses some. The sample carries about 130,000 clones, 65% to 80% recorded once. The source material was PBMCs. These receptors all come from a male donor in good health and CMV-seronegative. The CDR3 runs from the conserved cysteine through the conserved F or W. A D gene is named only where the DNA matches it firmly. Part of the rows lack a size; the others show once, few, many or a class for expanded clones.

j_call: TRBJ2-5; v_call: TRBV7-2; d_call: TRBD2; clone_size: -; cdr3_nt: TGTGCCAGCAGCATAGGACTAGCGGGGGGACAAGAGACCCAGTACTTC; cdr3_aa: CASSIGLAGGQETQYF
j_call: TRBJ2-2; v_call: TRBV5-4; d_call: -; clone_size: -; cdr3_nt: TGTGCCACCCGCCGGAGGGGGCGCGGAACCGGGGAGCTGTTTTTT; cdr3_aa: CATRRRGRGTGELFF
j_call: TRBJ1-3; v_call: TRBV25-1; d_call: -; clone_size: -; cdr3_nt: TGTGCCAGCAACAGGTACTCTGGAAACACCATATATTTT; cdr3_aa: CASNRYSGNTIYF
j_call: TRBJ1-6; v_call: TRBV6-1; d_call: -; clone_size: -; cdr3_nt: TGTGCCAGCGGTGAAGCGTCAGGGTATAATTCACCCCTCCACTTT; cdr3_aa: CASGEASGYNSPLHF
j_call: TRBJ2-1; v_call: TRBV9; d_call: TRBD2; clone_size: -; cdr3_nt: TGTGCCAGCAGCGTAGCGTTTGGGACTAGCGGGAGTCCGAGCTCCTACAATGAGCAGTTCTTC; cdr3_aa: CASSVAFGTSGSPSSYNEQFF
j_call: TRBJ2-3; v_call: TRBV9; d_call: TRBD2; clone_size: few; cdr3_nt: TGTGCCAGCAGCTCCACTAGCGGGGGGAGCGGAGATACGCAGTATTTT; cdr3_aa: CASSSTSGGSGDTQYF
j_call: TRBJ2-1; v_call: TRBV6-5; d_call: -; clone_size: -; cdr3_nt: TGTGCCAGCAGTTACGGGAGCTCCTACAATGAGCAGTTCTTC; cdr3_aa: CASSYGSSYNEQFF
j_call: TRBJ1-2; v_call: TRBV6-5; d_call: TRBD1; clone_size: -; cdr3_nt: TGTGCCAGCAGGTGGACAGGGAACGATGGCTACACCTTC; cdr3_aa: CASRWTGNDGYTF
j_call: TRBJ2-2; v_call: TRBV11-2; d_call: -; clone_size: -; cdr3_nt: TGTGCCAGCAGCTTTGAGGGGGGGGTCACCGGGGAGCTGTTTTTT; cdr3_aa: CASSFEGGVTGELFF
j_call: TRBJ2-1; v_call: TRBV7-6; d_call: -; clone_size: once; cdr3_nt: TGTGCCAGCAGCCACCAGTGGGGTGGGAGCTCCTACAATGAGCAGTTCTTC; cdr3_aa: CASSHQWGGSSYNEQFF
j_call: TRBJ1-5; v_call: TRBV18; d_call: -; clone_size: once; cdr3_nt: TGTGCCAGCTCACCTGTAGGGGACAATCAGCCCCAGCATTTT; cdr3_aa: CASSPVGDNQPQHF
j_call: TRBJ2-1; v_call: TRBV7-6; d_call: -; clone_size: few; cdr3_nt: TGTGCCAGCAGCCCCGTGGTAAGGGGTCAGGATGAGCAGTTCTTC; cdr3_aa: CASSPVVRGQDEQFF
j_call: TRBJ2-7; v_call: TRBV9; d_call: -; clone_size: -; cdr3_nt: TGTGCCACTTCGGTCTACGAGCAGTACTTC; cdr3_aa: CATSVYEQYF
j_call: TRBJ2-7; v_call: TRBV4-3; d_call: TRBD2; clone_size: few; cdr3_nt: TGCGCCAGCAGCCAAATAGCGGGGGGGTCCTACGAGCAGTACTTC; cdr3_aa: CASSQIAGGSYEQYF
j_call: TRBJ2-1; v_call: TRBV10-1; d_call: TRBD2; clone_size: -; cdr3_nt: TGCGCCAGCAGTGAGGGGTTAGCGGGACTCTACAATGAGCAGTTCTTC; cdr3_aa: CASSEGLAGLYNEQFF
j_call: TRBJ1-1; v_call: TRBV28; d_call: -; clone_size: -; cdr3_nt: TGTGCCAGCAGTTTCTTACAGGACCGACTGGAAGCTTTCTTT; cdr3_aa: CASSFLQDRLEAFF
j_call: TRBJ1-2; v_call: TRBV7-9; d_call: -; clone_size: -; cdr3_nt: TGTGCCAGCAGCTTACAGGGGCGGAACTATGGCTACACCTTC; cdr3_aa: CASSLQGRNYGYTF
j_call: TRBJ2-1; v_call: TRBV11-2; d_call: TRBD2; clone_size: -; cdr3_nt: TGTGCCAGCAGCTTAGAACCTAGCGGGAGACAGTTCTTC; cdr3_aa: CASSLEPSGRQFF
j_call: TRBJ2-1; v_call: TRBV6-6; d_call: -; clone_size: -; cdr3_nt: TGTGCCAGCAGCCAGACCGGTCAGGGCTCCTACAATGAGCAGTTCTTC; cdr3_aa: CASSQTGQGSYNEQFF
j_call: TRBJ2-1; v_call: TRBV10-1; d_call: TRBD2; clone_size: few; cdr3_nt: TGCGCCAGCAGTGACACCTGGGGGGACAAAGCCGGGACTAGTCCGAATGAGCAGTTCTTC; cdr3_aa: CASSDTWGDKAGTSPNEQFF
j_call: TRBJ2-1; v_call: TRBV4-1; d_call: TRBD2; clone_size: -; cdr3_nt: TGCGCCAGCAGCCAATTTCGGCGGGGGGGCCATAATGAGCAGTTCTTC; cdr3_aa: CASSQFRRGGHNEQFF
j_call: TRBJ2-3; v_call: TRBV5-1; d_call: -; clone_size: -; cdr3_nt: TGCGCCAGCAGCTTGGGGCAAAGCACAGATACGCAGTATTTT; cdr3_aa: CASSLGQSTDTQYF
j_call: TRBJ1-2; v_call: TRBV2; d_call: -; clone_size: -; cdr3_nt: TGTGCCAGCAGCGCAGACAGGAACTATGGCTACACCTTC; cdr3_aa: CASSADRNYGYTF
j_call: TRBJ2-7; v_call: TRBV6-5; d_call: -; clone_size: once; cdr3_nt: TGTGCCAGCAGTTACTCCCACGCCGAGTCCTACGAGCAGTACTTC; cdr3_aa: CASSYSHAESYEQYF
j_call: TRBJ2-5; v_call: TRBV11-2; d_call: -; clone_size: -; cdr3_nt: TGTGCCAGCAGCTTAGTGTTTTACAGGGCGCCCCAAGAGACCCAGTACTTC; cdr3_aa: CASSLVFYRAPQETQYF
j_call: TRBJ1-1; v_call: TRBV7-9; d_call: TRBD1; clone_size: -; cdr3_nt: TGTGCCAGCAGCCCGAATACAGGGGCAGTGACTGAAGCTTTCTTT; cdr3_aa: CASSPNTGAVTEAFF
j_call: TRBJ2-3; v_call: TRBV12-5; d_call: -; clone_size: -; cdr3_nt: TGTGCTACCTCCCGGGACATTAGCACAGATACGCAGTATTTT; cdr3_aa: CATSRDISTDTQYF
j_call: TRBJ2-4; v_call: TRBV29-1; d_call: TRBD2; clone_size: once; cdr3_nt: TGCAGCGTTCCTGCTAGCGGGGCTCTAAACATTCAGTACTTC; cdr3_aa: CSVPASGALNIQYF
j_call: TRBJ2-7; v_call: TRBV9; d_call: TRBD2; clone_size: few; cdr3_nt: TGTGCCAGCAGCGTAGATCCAGCGGGGGGCCGGGAGCAGTACTTC; cdr3_aa: CASSVDPAGGREQYF
j_call: TRBJ2-7; v_call: TRBV29-1; d_call: -; clone_size: -; cdr3_nt: TGCAGCGTTGACGGGACACAAGACTACGAGCAGTACTTC; cdr3_aa: CSVDGTQDYEQYF
j_call: TRBJ2-1; v_call: TRBV5-8; d_call: TRBD2; clone_size: -; cdr3_nt: TGTGCCAGCAGCTTGACCCTACTAGCGGACTCCTACAATGAGCAGTTCTTC; cdr3_aa: CASSLTLLADSYNEQFF
j_call: TRBJ2-4; v_call: TRBV25-1; d_call: -; clone_size: -; cdr3_nt: TGTGCCAGCAGTGAAACAGTCCTAGCCAAAAACATTCAGTACTTC; cdr3_aa: CASSETVLAKNIQYF
j_call: TRBJ2-7; v_call: TRBV25-1; d_call: TRBD2; clone_size: once; cdr3_nt: TGTGCCAGCAGTGAATGTATCACTAGCGGGACCGTCTACGAGCAGTACTTC; cdr3_aa: CASSECITSGTVYEQYF
j_call: TRBJ2-1; v_call: TRBV9; d_call: TRBD2; clone_size: -; cdr3_nt: TGTGCCAGCCTCCTAGCGGGACCGCCCTACAATGAGCAGTTCTTC; cdr3_aa: CASLLAGPPYNEQFF
j_call: TRBJ2-5; v_call: TRBV5-1; d_call: TRBD1; clone_size: -; cdr3_nt: TGCGCCAGCAGCTTGACCGCCGGGACAGAAGAGACCCAGTACTTC; cdr3_aa: CASSLTAGTEETQYF
j_call: TRBJ2-2; v_call: TRBV30; d_call: TRBD2; clone_size: -; cdr3_nt: TGTGCCTGGAGACCCAGGACTAGACGGAACACCGGGGAGCTGTTTTTT; cdr3_aa: CAWRPRTRRNTGELFF
j_call: TRBJ2-1; v_call: TRBV25-1; d_call: TRBD2; clone_size: few; cdr3_nt: TGTGCCAGCAGTCCAGCGGGAAGCTCCTACAATGAGCAGTTCTTC; cdr3_aa: CASSPAGSSYNEQFF
j_call: TRBJ2-7; v_call: TRBV6-1; d_call: TRBD2; clone_size: -; cdr3_nt: TGTGCCACCCGAGCGGGAGGTAGCTCCTACGAGCAGTACTTC; cdr3_aa: CATRAGGSSYEQYF
j_call: TRBJ1-4; v_call: TRBV19; d_call: -; clone_size: -; cdr3_nt: TGTGCCAGTAGTATGGGGCAGTTCATGACTAATGAAAAACTGTTTTTT; cdr3_aa: CASSMGQFMTNEKLFF
j_call: TRBJ2-7; v_call: TRBV6-5; d_call: -; clone_size: -; cdr3_nt: TGTGCCAGCAGTTACGACTACAGGGCCTACGAGCAGTACTTC; cdr3_aa: CASSYDYRAYEQYF
j_call: TRBJ1-3; v_call: TRBV28; d_call: -; clone_size: once; cdr3_nt: TGTGCCAGCAGTGGTCCCGGGACTGGAAACACCATATATTTT; cdr3_aa: CASSGPGTGNTIYF
j_call: TRBJ2-3; v_call: TRBV18; d_call: -; clone_size: once; cdr3_nt: TGTGCCAGCTCACCACGAACCACTGAAACCTTAGATTTT; cdr3_aa: CASSPRTTETLDF
j_call: TRBJ2-3; v_call: TRBV10-3; d_call: TRBD1; clone_size: -; cdr3_nt: TGTGCCATCAGTGTCGCCCGGGACAGGCGAAACACAGATACGCAGTATTTT; cdr3_aa: CAISVARDRRNTDTQYF
j_call: TRBJ2-3; v_call: TRBV6-5; d_call: TRBD1; clone_size: few; cdr3_nt: TGTGCCAGCAGTTACTCTGGACAGGGAACAGATACGCAGTATTTT; cdr3_aa: CASSYSGQGTDTQYF
j_call: TRBJ1-1; v_call: TRBV28; d_call: -; clone_size: few; cdr3_nt: TGTGCCAGCAGTTTAGTCGTCAGGGGCACTGAAGCTTTCTTT; cdr3_aa: CASSLVVRGTEAFF
j_call: TRBJ1-1; v_call: TRBV16; d_call: -; clone_size: -; cdr3_nt: TGTGCCAGCAGCCGGGGGGGCATGAACACTGAAGCTTTCTTT; cdr3_aa: CASSRGGMNTEAFF
j_call: TRBJ2-1; v_call: TRBV6-4; d_call: TRBD2; clone_size: few; cdr3_nt: TGTGCCAGCAGCCGCTTAGCGGGGGCTTTCTACAATGAGCAGTTCTTC; cdr3_aa: CASSRLAGAFYNEQFF
j_call: TRBJ2-5; v_call: TRBV7-2; d_call: TRBD2; clone_size: -; cdr3_nt: TGTGCCAGCAGCTTATTTGGCCTAGCGGGAGAAGAGACCCAGTACTTC; cdr3_aa: CASSLFGLAGEETQYF
j_call: TRBJ2-1; v_call: TRBV21-1; d_call: -; clone_size: -; cdr3_nt: TGTGCCAGCAGCAAAGTGGGTCTAGCTCGTAAAGGGTCCTACAATGAGCAGTTCTTC; cdr3_aa: CASSKVGLARKGSYNEQFF
j_call: TRBJ2-5; v_call: TRBV18; d_call: TRBD2; clone_size: few; cdr3_nt: TGTGCCAGCTCCCCCATACTAACTAGCGGGGCCAATCAAGAGACCCAGTACTTC; cdr3_aa: CASSPILTSGANQETQYF